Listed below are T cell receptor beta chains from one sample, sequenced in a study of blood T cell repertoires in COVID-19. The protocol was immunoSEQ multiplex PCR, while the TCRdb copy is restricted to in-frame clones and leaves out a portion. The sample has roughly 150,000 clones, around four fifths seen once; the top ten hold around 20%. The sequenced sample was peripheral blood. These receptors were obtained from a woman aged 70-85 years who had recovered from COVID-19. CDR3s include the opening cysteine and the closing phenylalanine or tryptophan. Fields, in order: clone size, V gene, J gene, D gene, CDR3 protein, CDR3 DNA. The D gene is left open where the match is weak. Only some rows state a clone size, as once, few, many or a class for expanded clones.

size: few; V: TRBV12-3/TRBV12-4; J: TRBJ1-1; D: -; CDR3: CASTPSGDTEAFF; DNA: TGTGCCAGCACGCCCTCAGGGGACACTGAAGCTTTCTTT
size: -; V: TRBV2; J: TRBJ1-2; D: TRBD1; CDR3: CASSGETGFYGYTF; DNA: TGTGCCAGCAGTGGGGAGACAGGGTTCTATGGCTACACCTTC
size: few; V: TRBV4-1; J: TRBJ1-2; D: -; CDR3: CASSQVHWSGYTF; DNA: TGCGCCAGCAGCCAAGTCCACTGGAGTGGCTACACCTTC
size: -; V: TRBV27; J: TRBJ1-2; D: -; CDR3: CASSRGGALGYGYTF; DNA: TGTGCCAGCAGTAGGGGGGGGGCTTTGGGCTATGGCTACACCTTC
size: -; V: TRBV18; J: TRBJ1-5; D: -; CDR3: CASSPQTGGGKPQHF; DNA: TGTGCCAGCTCACCCCAGACAGGCGGGGGGAAGCCCCAGCATTTT
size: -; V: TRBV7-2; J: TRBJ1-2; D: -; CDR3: CASSLAGPNYGYTF; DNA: TGTGCCAGCAGCCTCGCGGGCCCTAACTATGGCTACACCTTC
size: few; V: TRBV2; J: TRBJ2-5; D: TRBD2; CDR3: CASSGRTSVETQYF; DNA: TGTGCCAGCAGTGGTAGGACTAGCGTGGAGACCCAGTACTTC
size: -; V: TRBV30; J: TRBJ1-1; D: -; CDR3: CAWSRWSPTEAFF; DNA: TGTGCCTGGAGCAGATGGAGCCCCACTGAAGCTTTCTTT
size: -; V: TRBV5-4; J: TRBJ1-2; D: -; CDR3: CASSDTANYGYTF; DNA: TGTGCCAGCAGCGACACAGCTAACTATGGCTACACCTTC
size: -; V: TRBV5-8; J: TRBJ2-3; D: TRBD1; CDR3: CASSWTPGGGTDTQYF; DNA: TGTGCCAGCAGCTGGACCCCAGGGGGAGGCACAGATACGCAGTATTTT
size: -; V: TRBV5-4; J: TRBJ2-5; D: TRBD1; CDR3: CASTGDRAPLETQYF; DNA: TGTGCCAGCACCGGGGACAGGGCCCCGTTGGAGACCCAGTACTTC
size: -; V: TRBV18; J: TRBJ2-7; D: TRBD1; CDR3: CASSPLGSGGNEQYF; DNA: TGTGCCAGCTCACCCCTTGGGTCAGGGGGCAACGAGCAGTACTTC
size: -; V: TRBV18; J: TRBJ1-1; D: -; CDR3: CASSPRETAANTEAFF; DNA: TGTGCCAGCTCACCTCGGGAGACAGCCGCGAACACTGAAGCTTTCTTT
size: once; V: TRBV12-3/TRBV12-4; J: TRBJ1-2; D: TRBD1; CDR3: CASSLGDSYGYTF; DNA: TGTGCCAGCAGTTTAGGGGACAGCTATGGCTACACCTTC
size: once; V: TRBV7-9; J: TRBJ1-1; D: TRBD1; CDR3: CASSPLWGQGGRTEAFF; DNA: TGTGCCAGCAGCCCCCTTTGGGGACAGGGCGGAAGGACTGAAGCTTTCTTT
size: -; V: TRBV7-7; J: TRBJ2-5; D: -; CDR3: CASSFPGGRETQYF; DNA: TGTGCTAGCAGCTTCCCCGGGGGTAGAGAGACCCAGTACTTC
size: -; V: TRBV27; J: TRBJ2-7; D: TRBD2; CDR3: CASSLSPTSARYF; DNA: TGTGCCAGCAGTCTAAGCCCCACTAGCGCGCGGTACTTC
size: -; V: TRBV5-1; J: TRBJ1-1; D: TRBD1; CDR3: CASTPTGANTEAFF; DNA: TGCGCCAGCACCCCGACAGGGGCGAACACTGAAGCTTTCTTT